This paragraph covers one TCR beta chain sequence. Its antigen is still unknown. Primers included in the PCR were 60 Vbeta and 13 Jbeta primers. This table comes from immunoSEQ multiplex PCR, and its TCRdb copy is limited to in-frame clones, with some not included. The sample has 180,000 or so clones, 82% seen once. The data stem from a study of cytomegalovirus exposure and HLA in healthy donors. Whole-study context: Earlier work reported roughly 120 million unique TCR beta sequences from 150 million to 200 million T cells.

General study results and limits: According to an earlier analysis, most TCR beta V segments yielded productive rearrangements about 90% or about 30% of the time.

Germline CDR1 is MDHEN and CDR2 is SYDVKM. This CDR3 has 14 amino acids. The trim removed 6 bases at V and 3 bases at J, leaving 5 bases unmatched. The source material was PBMCs. This TCR was sampled from a man aged 40-49 years in good health and CMV-seronegative. The genes are TRBV28 and TRBJ2-7; TRBD1 matches at 10 bases. Here the CDR3 reads CASRGQGSYYEQYF. The CDR3 coding sequence is TGTGCCAGCAGGGGACAGGGGAGTTACTACGAGCAGTACTTC.